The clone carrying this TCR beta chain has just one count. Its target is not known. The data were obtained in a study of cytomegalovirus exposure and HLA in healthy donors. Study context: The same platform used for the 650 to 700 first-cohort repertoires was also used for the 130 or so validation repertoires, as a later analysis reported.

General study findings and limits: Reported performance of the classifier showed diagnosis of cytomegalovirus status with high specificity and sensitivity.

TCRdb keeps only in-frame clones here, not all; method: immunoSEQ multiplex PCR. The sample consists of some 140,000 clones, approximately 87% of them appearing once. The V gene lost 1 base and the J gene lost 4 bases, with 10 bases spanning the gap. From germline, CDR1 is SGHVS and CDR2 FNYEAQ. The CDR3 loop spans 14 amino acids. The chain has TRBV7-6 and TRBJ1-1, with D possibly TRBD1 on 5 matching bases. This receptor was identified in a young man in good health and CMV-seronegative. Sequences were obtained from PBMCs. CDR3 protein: CASSLDGTGTEAFF. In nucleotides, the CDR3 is TGTGCCAGCAGCTTAGATGGTACAGGCACTGAAGCTTTCTTT.